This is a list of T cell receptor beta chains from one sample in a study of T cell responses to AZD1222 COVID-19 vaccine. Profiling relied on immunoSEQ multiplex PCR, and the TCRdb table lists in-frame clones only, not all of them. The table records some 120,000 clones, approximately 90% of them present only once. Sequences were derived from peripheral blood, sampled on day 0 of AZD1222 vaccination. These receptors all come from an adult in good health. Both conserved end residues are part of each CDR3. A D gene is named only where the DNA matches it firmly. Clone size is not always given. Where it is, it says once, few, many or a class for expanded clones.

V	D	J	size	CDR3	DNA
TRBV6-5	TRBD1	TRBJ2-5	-	CASSLTGGLRETQYF	TGTGCCAGCAGCCTGACAGGGGGCCTGAGAGAGACCCAGTACTTC
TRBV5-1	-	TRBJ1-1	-	CASSLTGGMGPLNTEAFF	TGCGCCAGCAGCTTGACGGGGGGAATGGGGCCTTTGAACACTGAAGCTTTCTTT
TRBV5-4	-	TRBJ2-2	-	CASSLGRNTGELFF	TGTGCCAGCAGCTTGGGGAGGAACACCGGGGAGCTGTTTTTT
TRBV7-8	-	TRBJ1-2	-	CASSLGAPTANYGYTF	TGTGCCAGCAGCTTAGGTGCCCCGACGGCTAACTATGGCTACACCTTC
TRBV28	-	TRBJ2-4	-	CASSIQASDIQYF	TGTGCCAGCAGTATTCAGGCCTCGGACATTCAGTACTTC
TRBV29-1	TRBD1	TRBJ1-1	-	CSATLTGNEGAFF	TGCAGCGCCACCTTGACAGGGAATGAAGGGGCTTTCTTT
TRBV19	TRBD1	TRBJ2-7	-	CASGQGIYEQYF	TGTGCCAGCGGACAGGGTATCTACGAGCAGTACTTC
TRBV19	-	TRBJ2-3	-	CASSQGRGIPSTDTQYF	TGTGCCAGTAGTCAAGGGAGGGGGATACCTAGCACAGATACGCAGTATTTT
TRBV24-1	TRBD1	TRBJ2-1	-	CATSERRGLDSYNEQFF	TGTGCCACCAGTGAGCGCAGGGGGCTAGACTCCTACAATGAGCAGTTCTTC
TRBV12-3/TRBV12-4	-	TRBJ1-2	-	CASSLGLLSGYTF	TGTGCCAGCAGTTTGGGGCTTCTAAGCGGCTACACCTTC
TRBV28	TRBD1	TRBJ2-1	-	CASKLSDRGNEQFF	TGTGCCAGCAAACTCTCGGACAGGGGAAATGAGCAGTTCTTC
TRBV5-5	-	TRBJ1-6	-	CASSTVIRTASYDSPLHF	TGTGCCAGCAGCACAGTCATTCGGACCGCTTCCTATGACTCACCCCTCCACTTT
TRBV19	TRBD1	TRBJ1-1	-	CASSPGTDYTEAFF	TGTGCCAGTAGCCCCGGGACAGACTACACTGAAGCTTTCTTT
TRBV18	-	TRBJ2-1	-	CASSPDRGSHEQFF	TGTGCCAGCTCACCGGACCGGGGGTCGCATGAGCAGTTCTTC
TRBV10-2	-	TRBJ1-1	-	CASSEVRNTEAFF	TGCGCCAGCAGCGAGGTCAGAAACACTGAAGCTTTCTTT
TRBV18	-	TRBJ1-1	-	CASSPQGTEAFF	TGTGCCAGCTCACCACAGGGCACTGAAGCTTTCTTT
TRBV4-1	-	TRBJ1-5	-	CASSPGPGGGQPQHF	TGCGCCAGCAGCCCGGGACCGGGAGGAGGTCAGCCCCAGCATTTT
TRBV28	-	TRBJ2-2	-	CASSYQTELPRELFF	TGTGCCAGCAGTTATCAAACGGAATTACCCCGGGAGCTGTTTTTT
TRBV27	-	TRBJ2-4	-	CASSLGRGLAKNIQYF	TGTGCCAGCAGTTTGGGCAGGGGACTAGCCAAAAACATTCAGTACTTC
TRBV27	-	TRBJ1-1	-	CASSPRQRNTEAFF	TGTGCCAGCAGCCCGCGACAGCGGAACACTGAAGCTTTCTTT
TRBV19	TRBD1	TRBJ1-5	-	CASSIAGQGLRQPQHF	TGTGCCAGTAGTATAGCTGGACAGGGCTTGCGACAGCCCCAGCATTTT
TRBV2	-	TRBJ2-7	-	CASTGESTYEQYF	TGTGCCAGCACAGGGGAGTCGACCTACGAGCAGTACTTC
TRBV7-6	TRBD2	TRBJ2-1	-	CASSPRTSGNNEQFF	TGTGCCAGCAGTCCCCGGACTAGCGGAAACAATGAGCAGTTCTTC
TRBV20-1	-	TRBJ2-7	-	CSAATGTEQYF	TGCAGTGCCGCTACAGGGACCGAGCAGTACTTC
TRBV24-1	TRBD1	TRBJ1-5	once	CATGQGYGSQHF	TGTGCCACCGGACAGGGCTATGGTTCCCAGCATTTT
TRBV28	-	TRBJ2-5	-	CASSSGQRETQYF	TGTGCCAGCAGTTCCGGACAGAGGGAGACCCAGTACTTC
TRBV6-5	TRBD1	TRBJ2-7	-	CASSYSNRRQGREQYF	TGTGCCAGCAGTTACTCGAATAGAAGACAGGGCCGGGAGCAGTACTTC
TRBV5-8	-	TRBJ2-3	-	CASSLGGTDTQYF	TGTGCCAGCAGCTTGGGGGGCACAGATACGCAGTATTTT
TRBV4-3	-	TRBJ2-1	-	CASSQFSGDEQFF	TGCGCCAGCAGCCAATTTAGTGGTGATGAGCAGTTCTTC
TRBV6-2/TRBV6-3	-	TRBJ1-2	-	CASSYGGQPNYGYTF	TGTGCCAGCAGTTACGGGGGACAACCTAACTATGGCTACACCTTC
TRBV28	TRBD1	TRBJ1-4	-	CASSPGQGPKLFF	TGTGCCAGTAGTCCGGGACAGGGACCAAAACTGTTTTTT
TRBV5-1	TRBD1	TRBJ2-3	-	CASSLEGQESTDTQYF	TGCGCCAGCAGCTTAGAGGGACAGGAAAGCACAGATACGCAGTATTTT
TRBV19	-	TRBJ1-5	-	CASSPALNQPQHF	TGTGCCAGTAGTCCCGCCCTGAATCAGCCCCAGCATTTT
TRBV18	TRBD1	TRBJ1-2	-	CASSPLGTGAAEGYTF	TGTGCCAGCTCACCACTTGGGACAGGGGCTGCGGAGGGCTACACCTTC
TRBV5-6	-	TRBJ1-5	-	CASSLGGGTYSNQPQHF	TGTGCCAGCAGCCTCGGTGGGGGGACGTATAGCAATCAGCCCCAGCATTTT
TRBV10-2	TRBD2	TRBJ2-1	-	CASRRRLAGPLYNEQFF	TGCGCCAGCAGGCGGAGACTAGCGGGACCCCTATACAATGAGCAGTTCTTC
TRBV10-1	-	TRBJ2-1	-	CASSGWPQNDEQFF	TGCGCCAGCAGTGGGTGGCCACAAAACGATGAGCAGTTCTTC
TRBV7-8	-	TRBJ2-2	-	CASSLGQGTGELFF	TGTGCCAGCAGCTTAGGGCAGGGGACCGGGGAGCTGTTTTTT
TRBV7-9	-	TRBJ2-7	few	CASSPLGVITGYEQYF	TGTGCCAGCAGCCCCCTTGGGGTCATCACGGGTTACGAGCAGTACTTC
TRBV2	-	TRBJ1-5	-	CASSGVGPQHF	TGTGCCAGCAGTGGAGTTGGGCCCCAGCATTTT
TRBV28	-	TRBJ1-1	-	CASSTNTEAFF	TGTGCCAGCAGTACCAACACTGAAGCTTTCTTT
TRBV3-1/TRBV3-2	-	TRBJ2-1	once	CASSQNPKGFEQFF	TGTGCCAGCAGCCAAAACCCTAAGGGATTCGAGCAGTTCTTC
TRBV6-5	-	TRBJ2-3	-	CASTVGIFGTDTQYF	TGTGCCAGCACAGTTGGAATCTTCGGCACAGATACGCAGTATTTT
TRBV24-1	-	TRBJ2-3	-	CATSAGMTQYF	TGTGCCACCAGTGCTGGAATGACGCAGTATTTT
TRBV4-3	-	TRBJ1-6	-	CASSQVRATPLHF	TGCGCCAGCAGCCAAGTAAGGGCCACACCCCTCCACTTT
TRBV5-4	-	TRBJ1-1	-	CASSLGSTGPNTEAFF	TGTGCCAGCAGCTTGGGATCCACAGGGCCGAACACTGAAGCTTTCTTT
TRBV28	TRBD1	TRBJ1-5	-	CASSWQGAGQPQHF	TGTGCCAGCAGTTGGCAGGGGGCAGGACAGCCCCAGCATTTT
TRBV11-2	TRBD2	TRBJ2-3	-	CASSTRPGTSGEGHTQYF	TGTGCCAGCAGCACCCGACCCGGGACTAGCGGGGAGGGTCATACGCAGTATTTT
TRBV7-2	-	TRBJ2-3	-	CASSFAGQGGTDTQYF	TGTGCCAGCAGCTTTGCAGGGCAAGGGGGCACAGATACGCAGTATTTT
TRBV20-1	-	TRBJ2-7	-	CSAYNPYEQYF	TGCAGTGCGTATAACCCCTACGAGCAGTACTTC
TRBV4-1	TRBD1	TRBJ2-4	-	CASSQVVDRVVGAKNIQYF	TGCGCCAGCAGCCAAGTTGTGGACAGGGTTGTTGGGGCCAAAAACATTCAGTACTTC
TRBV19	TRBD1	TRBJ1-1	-	CASTPGTGNTEAFF	TGTGCCAGTACCCCCGGGACAGGAAACACTGAAGCTTTCTTT
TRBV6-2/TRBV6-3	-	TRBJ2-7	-	CASSYRPGVSSYEQYF	TGTGCCAGCAGTTACCGCCCCGGGGTCAGCTCCTACGAGCAGTACTTC
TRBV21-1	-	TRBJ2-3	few	CASSVPGQGRTDTQYF	TGTGCCAGCAGCGTTCCGGGACAGGGACGCACAGATACGCAGTATTTT
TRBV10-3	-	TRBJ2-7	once	CAISESEATGEQYF	TGTGCCATCAGTGAGTCGGAAGCGACCGGCGAGCAGTACTTC
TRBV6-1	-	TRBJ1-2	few	CASSELGRYGYTF	TGTGCCAGCAGTGAACTAGGACGGTATGGCTACACCTTC
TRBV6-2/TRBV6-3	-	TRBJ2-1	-	CASSPWEDEQFF	TGTGCCAGCAGTCCCTGGGAGGATGAGCAGTTCTTC
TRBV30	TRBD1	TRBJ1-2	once	CACQGEGYTF	TGTGCCTGCCAGGGGGAGGGCTACACCTTC